This T cell receptor (beta chain) was recovered during a study of T cell repertoires in cytomegalovirus infection. Study as a whole: It was the public TCR beta signatures that indicated both CMV infection and matching HLA type. The study's findings and limits: Ex vivo, HLA-C-restricted CMV-specific TCR beta clonotypes prevailed over the rest of the response. Of the TCR beta families, the public ones yielded a cumulative frequency that identified carriers of CMV plus the relevant HLA.

TCRdb analysed the reads with MiXCR anew, one entry per CDR3 protein. The table lists some 180,000 distinct CDR3 sequences, about 15% of them singletons. Turning to this clonotype: The antigen remains unidentified.

Germline V CDR1 and CDR2: MNHEY, SVGAGI. The CDR3 loop spans 15 amino acids. After removal of 7 bases from V and 6 bases from J, the junction contained 14 bases not matched to a gene. The sequenced sample was CD8+ T cells from PBMCs. This receptor was identified in a human donor in good health (CMV status not recorded). Some clones in this sample may be carry-over from other donors' samples. The chain couples TRBV6-5 to TRBJ2-7; 8 nucleotides agree with TRBD1. The CDR3 DNA is TGTGCCAGCACCTCGACCCGGACAGGGCTGGGCGAGCAGTACTTC. Its translation is CASTSTRTGLGEQYF.